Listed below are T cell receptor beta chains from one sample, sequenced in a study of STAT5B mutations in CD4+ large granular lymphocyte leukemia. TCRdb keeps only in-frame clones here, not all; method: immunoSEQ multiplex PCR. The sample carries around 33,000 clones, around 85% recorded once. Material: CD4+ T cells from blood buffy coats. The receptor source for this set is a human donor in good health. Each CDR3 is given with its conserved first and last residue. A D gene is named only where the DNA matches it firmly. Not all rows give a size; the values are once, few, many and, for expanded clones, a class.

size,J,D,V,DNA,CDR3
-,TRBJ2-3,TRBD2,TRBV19,TGTGCCAGTAGTACGAAACTAGCGGGGGGCACAGATACGCAGTATTTT,CASSTKLAGGTDTQYF
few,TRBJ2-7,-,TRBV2,TGTGCCAGCAGTGAAGCACAGTACGAGCAGTACTTC,CASSEAQYEQYF
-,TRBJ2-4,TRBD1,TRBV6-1,TGTGCCAGCAGTGAAGTTCCAGGGGGTGCCAAAAACATTCAGTACTTC,CASSEVPGGAKNIQYF
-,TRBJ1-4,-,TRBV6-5,TGTGCCAGCAGTTACGGAGGTCTGGCGACTAATGAAAAACTGTTTTTT,CASSYGGLATNEKLFF
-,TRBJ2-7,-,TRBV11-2,TGTGCCAGCCGGAGGGAATCCTACGAGCAGTACTTC,CASRRESYEQYF
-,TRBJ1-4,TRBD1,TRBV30,TGTGCCTGGAGACTTCTGGGACAGGAAAAACTGTTTTTT,CAWRLLGQEKLFF
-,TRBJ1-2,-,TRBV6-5,TGTGCCAGCAGTTACTCACCGGCGGGAGGAAAGTATGGCTACACCTTC,CASSYSPAGGKYGYTF
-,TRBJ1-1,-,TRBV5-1,TGCGCCAGCAGCTTGGTGGGGGGGCCGAACACTGAAGCTTTCTTT,CASSLVGGPNTEAFF
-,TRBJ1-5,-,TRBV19,TGTGCCAGTAGTATTAAAGGGTCCAATCAGCCCCAGCATTTT,CASSIKGSNQPQHF
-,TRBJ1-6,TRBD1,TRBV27,TGTGCCAGCAGTTTCAGGGGGCATAATTCACCCCTCCACTTT,CASSFRGHNSPLHF
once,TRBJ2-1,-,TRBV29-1,TGCAGCGGGGGATCGGCGAGCACCTACAATGAGCAGTTCTTC,CSGGSASTYNEQFF
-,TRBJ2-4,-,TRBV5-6,TGTGCCAGCAGCTACTTAATAGCCAAAAACATTCAGTACTTC,CASSYLIAKNIQYF